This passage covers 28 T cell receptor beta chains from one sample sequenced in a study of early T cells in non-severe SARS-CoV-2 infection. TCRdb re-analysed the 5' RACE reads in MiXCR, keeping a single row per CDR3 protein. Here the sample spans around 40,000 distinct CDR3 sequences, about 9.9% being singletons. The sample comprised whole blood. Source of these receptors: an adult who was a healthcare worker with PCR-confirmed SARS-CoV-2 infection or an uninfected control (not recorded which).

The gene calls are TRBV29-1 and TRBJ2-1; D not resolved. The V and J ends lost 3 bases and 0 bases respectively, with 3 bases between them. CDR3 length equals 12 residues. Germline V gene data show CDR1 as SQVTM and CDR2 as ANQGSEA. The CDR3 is CSVDSSYNEQFF. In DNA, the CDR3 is TGCAGCGTTGATAGCTCCTACAATGAGCAGTTCTTC.

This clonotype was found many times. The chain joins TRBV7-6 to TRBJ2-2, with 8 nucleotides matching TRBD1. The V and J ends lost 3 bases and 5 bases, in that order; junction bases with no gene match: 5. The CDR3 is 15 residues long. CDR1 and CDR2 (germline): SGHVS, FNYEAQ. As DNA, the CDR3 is TGTGCCAGCAGCTTGACACAGGGGGGAACCGGGGAGCTGTTTTTT. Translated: CASSLTQGGTGELFF.

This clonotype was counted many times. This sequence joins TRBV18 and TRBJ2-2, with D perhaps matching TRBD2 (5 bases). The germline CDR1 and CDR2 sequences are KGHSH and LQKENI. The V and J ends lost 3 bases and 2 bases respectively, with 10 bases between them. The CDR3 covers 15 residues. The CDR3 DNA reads TGTGCCAGCTCACCCTGGACTGAAAACACCGGGGAGCTGTTTTTT. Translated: CASSPWTENTGELFF.

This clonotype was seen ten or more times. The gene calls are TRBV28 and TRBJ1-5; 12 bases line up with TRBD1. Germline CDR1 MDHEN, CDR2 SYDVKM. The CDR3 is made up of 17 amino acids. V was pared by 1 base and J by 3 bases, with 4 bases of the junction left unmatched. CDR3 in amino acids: CASSLLGQGANNQPQHF. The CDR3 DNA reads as TGTGCCAGCAGTTTATTGGGACAGGGGGCGAACAATCAGCCCCAGCATTTT.

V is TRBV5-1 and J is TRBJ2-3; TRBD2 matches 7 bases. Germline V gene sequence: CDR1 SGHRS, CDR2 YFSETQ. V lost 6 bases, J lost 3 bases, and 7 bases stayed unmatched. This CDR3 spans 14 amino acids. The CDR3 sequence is CASKPGLPTDTQYF. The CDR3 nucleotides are TGCGCCAGCAAACCGGGACTACCAACAGATACGCAGTATTTT.

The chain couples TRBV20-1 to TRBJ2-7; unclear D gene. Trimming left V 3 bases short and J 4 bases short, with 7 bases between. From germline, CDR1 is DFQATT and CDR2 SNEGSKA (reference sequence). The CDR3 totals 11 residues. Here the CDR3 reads CSASLGYEQYF. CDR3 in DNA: TGCAGTGCTAGTTTGGGTTACGAGCAGTACTTC.

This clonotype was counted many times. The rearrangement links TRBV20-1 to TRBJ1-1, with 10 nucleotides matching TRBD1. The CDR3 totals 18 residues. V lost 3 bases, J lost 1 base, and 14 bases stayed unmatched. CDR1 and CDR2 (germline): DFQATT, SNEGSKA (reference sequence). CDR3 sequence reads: CSARRDRGSHSWNTEAFF. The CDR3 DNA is TGCAGTGCTAGGAGGGACAGGGGTTCGCACTCCTGGAACACTGAAGCTTTCTTT.

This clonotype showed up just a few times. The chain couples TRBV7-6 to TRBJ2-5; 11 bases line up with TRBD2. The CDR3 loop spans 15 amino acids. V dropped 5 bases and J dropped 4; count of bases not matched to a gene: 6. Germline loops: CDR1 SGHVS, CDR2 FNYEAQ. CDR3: CASSPPLAGGETQYF. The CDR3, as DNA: TGTGCCAGCAGCCCCCCGCTAGCGGGAGGAGAGACCCAGTACTTC.

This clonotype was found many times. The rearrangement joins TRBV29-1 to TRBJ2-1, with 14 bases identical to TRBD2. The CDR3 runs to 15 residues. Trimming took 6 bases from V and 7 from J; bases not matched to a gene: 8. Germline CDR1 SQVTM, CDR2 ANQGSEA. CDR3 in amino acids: CSVEPGLAGENEQFF. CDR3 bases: TGCAGCGTAGAACCGGGACTAGCGGGAGAGAATGAGCAGTTCTTC.

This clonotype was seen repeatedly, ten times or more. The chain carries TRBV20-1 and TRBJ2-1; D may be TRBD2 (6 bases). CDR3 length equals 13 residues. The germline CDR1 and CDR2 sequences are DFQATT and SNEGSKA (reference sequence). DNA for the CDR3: TGCAGCGGGTCCCGGGGGAGTTGGAATGAGCAGTTCTTC. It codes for CSGSRGSWNEQFF.

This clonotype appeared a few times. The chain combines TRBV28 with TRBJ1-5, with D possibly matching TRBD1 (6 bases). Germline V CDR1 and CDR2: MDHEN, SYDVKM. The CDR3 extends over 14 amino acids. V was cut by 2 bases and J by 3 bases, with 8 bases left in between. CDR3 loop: CASSLGQHNQPQHF. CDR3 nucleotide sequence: TGTGCCAGCAGTTTAGGACAGCACAATCAGCCCCAGCATTTT.

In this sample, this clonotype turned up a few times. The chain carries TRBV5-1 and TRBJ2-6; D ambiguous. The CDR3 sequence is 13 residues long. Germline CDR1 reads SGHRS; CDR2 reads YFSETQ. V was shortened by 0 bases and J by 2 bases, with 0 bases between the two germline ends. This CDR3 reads CASSLAGANVLTF. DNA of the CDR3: TGCGCCAGCAGCTTGGCTGGGGCCAACGTCCTGACTTTC. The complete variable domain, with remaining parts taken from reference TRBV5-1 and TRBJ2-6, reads KAGVTQTPRYLIKTRGQQVTLSCSPISGHRSVSWYQQTPGQGLQFLFEYFSETQRNKGNFPGRFSGRQFSNSRSEMNVSTLELGDSALYLCASSLAGANVLTFGAGSRLTVL.

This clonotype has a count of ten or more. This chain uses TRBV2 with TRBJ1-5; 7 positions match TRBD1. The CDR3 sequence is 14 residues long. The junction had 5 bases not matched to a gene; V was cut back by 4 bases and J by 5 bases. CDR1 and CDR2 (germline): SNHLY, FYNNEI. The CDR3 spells CASSAGTAYQPQHF. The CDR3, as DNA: TGTGCCAGCAGTGCAGGGACAGCTTATCAGCCCCAGCATTTT.

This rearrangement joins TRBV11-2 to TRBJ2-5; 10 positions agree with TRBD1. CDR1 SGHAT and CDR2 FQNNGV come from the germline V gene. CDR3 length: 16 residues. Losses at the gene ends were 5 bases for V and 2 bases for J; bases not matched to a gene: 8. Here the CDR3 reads CASSPNRDRGQETQYF. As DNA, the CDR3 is TGTGCCAGCAGCCCGAACCGGGACAGGGGACAAGAGACCCAGTACTTC.

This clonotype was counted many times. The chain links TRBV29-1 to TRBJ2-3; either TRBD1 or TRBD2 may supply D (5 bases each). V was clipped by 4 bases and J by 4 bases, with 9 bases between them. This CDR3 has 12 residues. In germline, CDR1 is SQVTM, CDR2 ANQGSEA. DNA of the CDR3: TGCAGCGTTGCCAGGGACCCAGATACGCAGTATTTT. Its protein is CSVARDPDTQYF.

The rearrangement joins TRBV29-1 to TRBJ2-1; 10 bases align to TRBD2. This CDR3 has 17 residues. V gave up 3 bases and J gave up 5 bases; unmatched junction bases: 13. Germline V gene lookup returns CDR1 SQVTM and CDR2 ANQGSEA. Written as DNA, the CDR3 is TGCAGCGTTGACGGGCGCGCTAGCGGGAGTTCTCACAATGAGCAGTTCTTC. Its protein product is CSVDGRASGSSHNEQFF.

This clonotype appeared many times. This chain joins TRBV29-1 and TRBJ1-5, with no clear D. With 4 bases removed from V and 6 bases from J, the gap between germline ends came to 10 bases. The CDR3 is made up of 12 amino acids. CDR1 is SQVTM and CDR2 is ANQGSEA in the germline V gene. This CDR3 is CSVAGVGQPQHF. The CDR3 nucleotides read TGCAGCGTTGCCGGGGTTGGTCAGCCCCAGCATTTT.

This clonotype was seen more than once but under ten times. For the CDR3, the DNA is TGTGCCAGCAGCCCCCGGGGGAGTTACGGCGGGGAGCTGTTTTTT. It specifies CASSPRGSYGGELFF. The chain recombines TRBV7-2 with TRBJ2-2; possibly TRBD2 for D (6 bases). The CDR3 extends over 15 amino acids. Trimming cost V 5 bases and J 7 bases, with 17 bases left between them. Germline V gene data show CDR1 as SGHTA and CDR2 as FQGNSA.

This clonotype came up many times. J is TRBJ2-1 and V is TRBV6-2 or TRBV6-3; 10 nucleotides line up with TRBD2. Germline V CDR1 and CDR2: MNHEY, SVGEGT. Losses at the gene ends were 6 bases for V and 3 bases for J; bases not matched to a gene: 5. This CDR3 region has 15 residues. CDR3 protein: CASSLAGDIYNEQFF. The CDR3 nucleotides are TGTGCCAGCAGCCTAGCGGGAGACATCTACAATGAGCAGTTCTTC.

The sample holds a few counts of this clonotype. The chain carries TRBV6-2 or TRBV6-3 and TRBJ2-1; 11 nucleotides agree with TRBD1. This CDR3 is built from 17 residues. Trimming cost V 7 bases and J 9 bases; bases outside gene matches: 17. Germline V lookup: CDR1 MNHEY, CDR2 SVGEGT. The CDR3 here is CASIHPWTGGERGEQFF. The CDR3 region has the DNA TGTGCCAGCATCCACCCCTGGACAGGGGGCGAGAGGGGTGAGCAGTTCTTC.

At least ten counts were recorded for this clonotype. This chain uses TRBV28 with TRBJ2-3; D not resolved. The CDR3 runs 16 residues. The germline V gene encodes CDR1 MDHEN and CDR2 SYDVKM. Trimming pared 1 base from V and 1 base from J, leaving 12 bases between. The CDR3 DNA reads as TGTGCCAGCAGTTTATTGGGCTGGTTCGGCACAGATACGCAGTATTTT. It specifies CASSLLGWFGTDTQYF.

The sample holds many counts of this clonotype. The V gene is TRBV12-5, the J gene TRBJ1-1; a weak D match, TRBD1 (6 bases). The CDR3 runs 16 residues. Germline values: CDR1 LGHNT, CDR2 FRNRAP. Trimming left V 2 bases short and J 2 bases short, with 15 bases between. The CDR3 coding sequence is TGTGCTAGTGGTTTGTACGAGACAGGTTCAAACACTGAAGCTTTCTTT. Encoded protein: CASGLYETGSNTEAFF.

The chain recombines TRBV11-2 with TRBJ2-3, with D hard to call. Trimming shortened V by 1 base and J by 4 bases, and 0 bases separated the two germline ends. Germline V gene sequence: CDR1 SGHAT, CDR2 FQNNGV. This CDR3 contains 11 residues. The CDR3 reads CASSLADTQYF. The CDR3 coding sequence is TGTGCCAGCAGCTTAGCAGATACGCAGTATTTT. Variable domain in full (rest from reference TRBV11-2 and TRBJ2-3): EAGVAQSPRYKIIEKRQSVAFWCNPISGHATLYWYQQILGQGPKLLIQFQNNGVVDDSQLPKDRFSAERLKGVDSTLKIQPAKLEDSAVYLCASSLADTQYFGPGTRLTVL.

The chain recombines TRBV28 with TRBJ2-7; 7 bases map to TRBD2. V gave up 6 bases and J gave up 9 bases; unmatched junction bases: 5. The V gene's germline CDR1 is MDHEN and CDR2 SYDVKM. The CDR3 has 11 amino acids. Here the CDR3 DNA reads TGTGCCAGCAGCTACACTAGCGCGCAGTACTTC. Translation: CASSYTSAQYF. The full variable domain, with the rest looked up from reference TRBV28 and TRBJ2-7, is DVKVTQSSRYLVKRTGEKVFLECVQDMDHENMFWYRQDPGLGLRLIYFSYDVKMKEKGDIPEGYSVSREKKERFSLILESASTNQTSMYLCASSYTSAQYFGPGTRLTVT.

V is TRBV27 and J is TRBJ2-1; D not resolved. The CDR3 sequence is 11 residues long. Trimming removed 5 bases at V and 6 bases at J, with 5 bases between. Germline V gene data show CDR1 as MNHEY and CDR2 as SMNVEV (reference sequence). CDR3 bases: TGTGCCAGCAGTACTTTCAATGAGCAGTTCTTC. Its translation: CASSTFNEQFF.

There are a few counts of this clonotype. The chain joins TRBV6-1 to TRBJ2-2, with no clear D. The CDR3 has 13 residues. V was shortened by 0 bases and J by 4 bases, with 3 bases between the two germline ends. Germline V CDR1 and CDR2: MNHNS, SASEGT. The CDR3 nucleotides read TGTGCCAGCAGTGAAGCGCCCACCGGGGAGCTGTTTTTT. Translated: CASSEAPTGELFF.

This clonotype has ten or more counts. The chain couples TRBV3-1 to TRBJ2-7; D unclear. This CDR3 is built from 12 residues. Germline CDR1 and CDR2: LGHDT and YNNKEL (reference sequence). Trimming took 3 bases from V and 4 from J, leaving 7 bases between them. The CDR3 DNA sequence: TGTGCCAGCAGCCAGGGGTTTTACGAGCAGTACTTC. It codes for CASSQGFYEQYF.

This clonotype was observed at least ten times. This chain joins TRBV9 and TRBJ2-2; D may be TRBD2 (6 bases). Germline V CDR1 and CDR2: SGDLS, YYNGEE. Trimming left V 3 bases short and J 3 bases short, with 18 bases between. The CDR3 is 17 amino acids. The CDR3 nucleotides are TGTGCCAGCAGCGCACAGAGAGTAGCGGTAGACACCGGGGAGCTGTTTTTT. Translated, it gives CASSAQRVAVDTGELFF.